The 22 T cell receptor beta chains below were found in one sample sequenced in a study of T cell repertoires in cytomegalovirus infection. TCRdb processed the reads anew with MiXCR; each CDR3 protein has one entry. Among over 100,000 distinct CDR3 sequences listed, about 9.5% were seen once. No antigens are known for them. Sequenced sample: PBMCs, sequenced either directly or after in vitro stimulation (not recorded which). These receptors all stem from a human donor in good health (CMV status not recorded). Some clones in this sample may be carry-over from other donors' samples.

This clonotype has a count of ten or more. In DNA form, the CDR3 reads TGCGCCAGCAGTCCCCCGGACCAAGGGGTCTACGAGCAGTACGTC. Its protein product is CASSPPDQGVYEQYV. The chain links TRBV23-1 to TRBJ2-7; a possible D gene is TRBD1 (5 bases). TRBV23-1 carries the ORF label, with uncertain function. This CDR3 spans 15 amino acids. The ends were cut back, 4 bases at V and 3 bases at J, with 16 bases in the middle.

This clonotype has only a few counts. CDR3 in DNA: TGTGCCAGCGGGATGGCAGACGATCAGCCCCAGCATTTT. It yields the protein CASGMADDQPQHF. The gene calls are TRBV12-3 or TRBV12-4 and TRBJ1-5; D remains ambiguous. The CDR3 spans 13 residues. The V and J ends lost 8 bases and 5 bases respectively, with 13 bases between them.

Many counts were recorded for this clonotype. The rearrangement uses TRBV27 and TRBJ2-7; D not resolved. The ends were cut back, 7 bases at V and 7 bases at J, with 20 bases in the middle. CDR1 and CDR2 from the germline V gene are MNHEY and SMNVEV (reference sequence). The CDR3 contains 14 residues. The CDR3 region is CASTRAGYFAEQYF. The DNA of the CDR3 is TGTGCCAGCACTCGGGCAGGCTACTTTGCGGAGCAGTACTTC.

The sample holds a few counts of this clonotype. The genes are TRBV12-5 and TRBJ2-2; possibly TRBD1 for D (6 bases). The V end lost 3 bases, the J end lost 6 bases, and 20 bases lay between the germline ends. The CDR3 sequence is 17 residues long. The germline V gene has CDR1 LGHNT and CDR2 FRNRAP. CDR3 DNA: TGTGCTAGTGGTTTCGGTCAAACAGGGAAGGAGGCCGGGGAGCTGTTTTTT. Translating it yields CASGFGQTGKEAGELFF.

Note on this clonotype: The germline gene is not matched at one end of the junction; a read error may be the cause. The chain recombines TRBV28 with TRBJ2-5; D ambiguous. CDR1 and CDR2 from the germline V gene are MDHEN and SYDVKM. The CDR3 is 13 amino acids. For the CDR3, the DNA is TGTGCCAGCAGTTTAAACCGGAAAGAGACCCGGTACTTC. Translated, it gives CASSLNRKETRYF. Looking up the rest from reference TRBV28 and TRBJ2-5 gives the full variable domain: DVKVTQSSRYLVKRTGEKVFLECVQDMDHENMFWYRQDPGLGLRLIYFSYDVKMKEKGDIPEGYSVSREKKERFSLILESASTNQTSMYLCASSLNRKETRYFGPGTRLLVL.

This clonotype has only a few counts. The chain joins TRBV29-1 to TRBJ2-1, with 11 bases identical to TRBD2. After removal of 4 bases from V and 9 bases from J, the junction contained 8 bases not matched to a gene. There are 14 residues in the CDR3. CDR1 SQVTM and CDR2 ANQGSEA come from the germline V gene. The CDR3, as DNA: TGCAGCGTTGGGGGTAGCGGGAGGGCGCGTGAGCAGTTCTTC. This sequence encodes CSVGGSGRAREQFF.

V is TRBV6-2 or TRBV6-3 and J is TRBJ2-3, with D unclear. V was shortened by 4 bases and J by 2 bases, with 10 bases between the two germline ends. This CDR3 comprises 14 residues. CDR1 is MNHEY, CDR2 SVGEGT, per germline. The CDR3 here is CASSLRQYTDTQYF. The CDR3 DNA sequence: TGTGCCAGCAGTTTACGCCAGTACACAGATACGCAGTATTTT.

This clonotype was counted between two and nine times. This chain connects TRBV5-4 to TRBJ2-4, with no clear D. Germline V CDR1 and CDR2: SGHNT, YYREEE (reference sequence). The CDR3 is 13 residues long. V dropped 5 bases and J dropped 5 bases, with 11 bases sitting between them. CDR3 nucleotides: TGTGCCAGCAGTAAAGGAACAGAAAACATTCAGTACTTC. This codes for CASSKGTENIQYF.

The rearrangement links TRBV20-1 to TRBJ1-2; D is perhaps TRBD1 (6 bases). Germline CDR1 DFQATT, CDR2 SNEGSKA (reference sequence). The CDR3 is 13 residues long. V lost 5 bases, J lost 4 bases, and 14 bases lay in between. This CDR3 is CSAEDRYFYGYTF. The CDR3 region has the DNA TGCAGTGCTGAAGACAGGTATTTCTATGGCTACACCTTC.

This chain links TRBV5-6 with TRBJ2-7, with TRBD1 matching over 9 bases. This CDR3 comprises 16 residues. CDR1 and CDR2 from the germline V gene are SGHDT and YYEEEE. V was clipped by 0 bases and J by 3 bases; unmatched bases: 7. CDR3 in amino acids: CASSLEPGQGLYEQYF. The CDR3 bases are TGTGCCAGCAGCTTGGAGCCGGGACAGGGCCTCTACGAGCAGTACTTC.

This clonotype was seen at least ten times. The rearrangement links TRBV7-2 to TRBJ2-5, with 7 bases identical to TRBD1. Germline values: CDR1 SGHTA, CDR2 FQGNSA. This CDR3 contains 13 residues. V was clipped by 5 bases and J by 4 bases; unmatched bases: 4. The CDR3 nucleotides are TGTGCCAGCAGCGTGAACAGGGGAGAGACCCAGTACTTC. This codes for CASSVNRGETQYF.

This clonotype was seen a handful of times. The chain couples TRBV12-3 or TRBV12-4 to TRBJ1-1; D may be TRBD1 (5 bases). The CDR3 consists of 14 residues. The germline V and J ends were trimmed by 8 bases and 3 bases, with 16 bases remaining between them. CDR3 loop: CASARSRVYTEAFF. The DNA for the CDR3 is TGTGCCAGCGCGAGATCCAGGGTGTACACTGAAGCTTTCTTT.

This clonotype was found many times. The genes are TRBV7-2 and TRBJ2-3; the D is unclear. Germline values: CDR1 SGHTA, CDR2 FQGNSA. Trimming removed 5 bases at V and 4 bases at J, with 10 bases between. The CDR3 runs 13 residues. Here the CDR3 DNA reads TGTGCCAGCAGCCCCCTTTCGGCAGATACGCAGTATTTT. Its protein is CASSPLSADTQYF.

With respect to this clonotype: A much more abundant neighbour one base away suggests this may be a read error. The chain carries TRBV7-2 and TRBJ2-1; 12 bases are a match to TRBD2. The CDR3 has 16 amino acids. The germline gives CDR1 SGHTA, CDR2 FQGNSA. The V segment lost 5 bases and the J segment 8 bases; nucleotides outside the gene matches: 10. The CDR3 DNA follows: TGTGCCAGCAGCATTTCTAGCGGGAGGGGTTCCGATGAGCAGTTCTTC. This encodes CASSISSGRGSDEQFF.

The sample holds many counts of this clonotype. The V gene is TRBV7-8, the J gene TRBJ1-1; D not resolved. This CDR3 contains 13 residues. Trimming cost V 4 bases and J 4 bases, with 10 bases left between them. Germline loops: CDR1 SGHVS, CDR2 FQNEAQ. In DNA, the CDR3 is TGTGCCAGCAGCTCGGGCTTGGGCACTGAAGCTTTCTTT. Translation: CASSSGLGTEAFF.

This clonotype showed up many times. The chain carries TRBV20-1 and TRBJ2-2, with D maybe TRBD2 (6 bases). Germline values: CDR1 DFQATT, CDR2 SNEGSKA (reference sequence). This CDR3 spans 14 amino acids. Trimming took off 4 bases at V and 3 bases at J, with 12 bases between the two ends. The chain's CDR3 is CSATRDLYTGELFF. CDR3 bases: TGCAGTGCTACCCGGGACTTATACACCGGGGAGCTGTTTTTT.

In its sample, this clonotype was seen many times. The chain joins TRBV27 to TRBJ2-7; D is undetermined. Trimming took off 0 bases at V and 0 bases at J, with 12 bases between the two ends. The CDR3 runs to 16 residues. CDR1 MNHEY and CDR2 SMNVEV come from the germline V gene (reference sequence). The CDR3 DNA sequence: TGTGCCAGCAGTTTATCGAGGCTGGGTTACTCCTACGAGCAGTACGTC. Protein: CASSLSRLGYSYEQYV.

This clonotype was seen more than once but under ten times. CDR3 DNA sequence: TGTGCCAGCAGTTCAACCGTAACCCAGCATTTT. Translated: CASSSTVTQHF. This rearrangement joins TRBV12-3 or TRBV12-4 to TRBJ1-5; no clear D gene. Trimming took 4 bases from V and 11 from J, leaving 9 bases between them. The CDR3 is 11 residues long.

This clonotype was detected a few times. The rearrangement joins TRBV12-3 or TRBV12-4 to TRBJ1-2; D is unresolved. Trimming stripped 3 bases from V and 4 bases from J, with 9 bases between. This CDR3 contains 13 residues. The CDR3 spells CASSFQKFYGYTF. The CDR3 DNA reads TGTGCCAGCAGTTTCCAGAAGTTCTATGGCTACACCTTC.

This clonotype was seen more than once but under ten times. The CDR3 spells CASGSGLAGAKNIQYF. Written as DNA, the CDR3 is TGCGCCAGCGGGTCGGGACTAGCGGGAGCCAAAAACATTCAGTACTTC. This chain links TRBV5-1 with TRBJ2-4, with 12 nucleotides matching TRBD2. In germline, CDR1 is SGHRS, CDR2 YFSETQ. Trimming took 7 bases from V and 0 from J; bases not matched to a gene: 5. The CDR3 totals 16 residues.

This clonotype was recorded a few times. This chain joins TRBV28 and TRBJ2-2, with a tentative D call TRBD1 (6 bases). The CDR3 loop spans 15 amino acids. Germline lookup yields CDR1 MDHEN and CDR2 SYDVKM. Trimming took off 6 bases at V and 2 bases at J, with 13 bases between the two ends. The DNA for the CDR3 is TGTGCCAGCAGGGGGGCAGGGGCCAACACCGGGGAGCTGTTTTTT. It encodes CASRGAGANTGELFF.

This clonotype was seen repeatedly, ten times or more. The rearrangement links TRBV28 to TRBJ1-4; D unresolved. Between the trimmed V and J ends, which lost 10 bases and 0 bases, there was a span of 9 bases. The germline V gene has CDR1 MDHEN and CDR2 SYDVKM. This CDR3 has 13 residues. The CDR3 DNA sequence: TGTGCCACCCGGGTTTCAACTAATGAAAAACTGTTTTTT. This encodes CATRVSTNEKLFF.